The 32 T cell receptor beta chains in this list originate from one sample, sequenced in a study of T-cell reconstitution after alpha-beta-depleted transplantation in children. The library targeted TCRbeta and was prepared with unique molecular identifiers. TCRdb used MiXCR to reprocess the PCR reads, holding one entry per CDR3 protein. The repertoire holds 190,000 or so distinct CDR3 sequences, with about 6.3% as singletons. The source material was PBMCs from the stem cell graft donor, sampled from the stem cell graft. These receptors all stem from a human donor who donated a stem cell graft to a child with Wiskott-Aldrich syndrome.

This clonotype appeared a few times. The rearrangement joins TRBV20-1 to TRBJ1-4; D is unresolved. V was clipped by 5 bases and J by 5 bases, with 6 bases between them. The CDR3 runs to 11 residues. Germline-derived CDR1 and CDR2 are DFQATT and SNEGSKA (reference sequence). In nucleotides, the CDR3 is TGCAGTGCTGTGTTAAATGAAAAACTGTTTTTT. It codes for CSAVLNEKLFF.

V is TRBV2 and J is TRBJ2-3, with D unresolved. This CDR3 has 11 amino acids. Germline V gives CDR1 SNHLY, CDR2 FYNNEI. The ends were cut back, 7 bases at V and 3 bases at J, with 5 bases in the middle. The CDR3 nucleotides are TGTGCCAGCAAAGTAACAGATACGCAGTATTTT. Translating it yields CASKVTDTQYF. Complete variable domain (other parts from reference TRBV2 and TRBJ2-3): EPEVTQTPSHQVTQMGQEVILRCVPISNHLYFYWYRQILGQKVEFLVSFYNNEISEKSEIFDDQFSVERPDGSNFTLKIRSTKLEDSAMYFCASKVTDTQYFGPGTRLTVL.

In this sample, this clonotype turned up many times. The V call is TRBV9, the J call TRBJ2-2; no clear D gene. Germline lookup yields CDR1 SGDLS and CDR2 YYNGEE. This CDR3 contains 15 residues. The V gene lost 1 base and the J gene lost 5 bases, with 12 bases spanning the gap. CDR3 sequence reads: CASSVSPTFTGELFF. The CDR3 DNA follows: TGTGCCAGCAGCGTATCCCCGACCTTTACCGGGGAGCTGTTTTTT. Based on the CDR3 plus reference TRBV9 and TRBJ2-2, the full variable domain is DSGVTQTPKHLITATGQRVTLRCSPRSGDLSVYWYQQSLDQGLQFLIQYYNGEERAKGNILERFSAQQFPDLHSELNLSSLELGDSALYFCASSVSPTFTGELFFGEGSRLTVL.

This clonotype came up many times. As DNA, the CDR3 is TGTGCCAGCAGTTTAGCGGACGGACCTTACAGCTCCTACAATGAGCAGTTCTTC. This codes for CASSLADGPYSSYNEQFF. The rearrangement links TRBV12-3 or TRBV12-4 to TRBJ2-1, with D hard to call. CDR3 length: 18 amino acids. Trimming removed 0 bases from V and 0 bases from J, with 15 bases in between.

The sample holds a few counts of this clonotype. The V call is TRBV20-1, the J call TRBJ1-2; D perhaps matches TRBD1 (5 bases). The CDR3 is 13 residues long. The V gene's germline CDR1 is DFQATT and CDR2 SNEGSKA (reference sequence). For the CDR3, the DNA is TGCAGCGTCAACCGGGACGGACGCTTGGGCTACACCTTC. Its protein is CSVNRDGRLGYTF.

This chain connects TRBV5-1 to TRBJ2-3; D is unresolved. Germline V gives CDR1 SGHRS, CDR2 YFSETQ. V lost 4 bases and J 2 bases, leaving 14 bases between the germline ends. This CDR3 comprises 15 residues. The CDR3 region is CASSPWDPVTDTQYF. CDR3 bases: TGCGCCAGCAGCCCGTGGGATCCTGTCACAGATACGCAGTATTTT.

This clonotype has just a few counts. This sequence joins TRBV3-1 and TRBJ2-7, with 9 nucleotides matching TRBD1. After removal of 3 bases from V and 0 bases from J, the junction contained 3 bases not matched to a gene. Germline lookup yields CDR1 LGHDT and CDR2 YNNKEL (reference sequence). This CDR3 is 15 amino acids long. The CDR3 loop reads CASSHRDRDSYEQYF. The CDR3 nucleotides read TGTGCCAGCAGCCACCGGGACAGGGACTCCTACGAGCAGTACTTC.

This clonotype was recorded many times. Here the CDR3 reads CSAQQGDSPLHF. For the CDR3, the DNA is TGCAGTGCCCAGCAGGGCGACTCACCCCTCCACTTT. The rearrangement uses TRBV20-1 and TRBJ1-6, with D tentatively TRBD1 (5 bases). V lost 6 bases, J lost 10 bases, and 13 bases lay in between. Germline V CDR1 and CDR2: DFQATT, SNEGSKA (reference sequence). This CDR3 has 12 amino acids.

This chain uses TRBV11-2 with TRBJ1-6; no clear D. The CDR3 has 16 amino acids. Trimming shortened V by 6 bases and J by 3 bases, and 15 bases separated the two germline ends. From germline, CDR1 is SGHAT and CDR2 FQNNGV. This CDR3 reads CASSIKGAHYNSPLHF. As DNA, the CDR3 is TGTGCCAGCAGTATAAAGGGAGCTCACTATAATTCACCCCTCCACTTT.

This clonotype was detected many times. The chain links TRBV5-5 to TRBJ2-1; 9 bases fit TRBD1. The CDR3 covers 15 residues. Germline CDR1 and CDR2: SGHKS and YYEKEE (reference sequence). Losses at the gene ends were 2 bases for V and 4 bases for J; bases not matched to a gene: 4. CDR3 sequence: CASSLGQGSYNEQFF. The CDR3 nucleotides read TGTGCCAGCAGCTTAGGACAGGGGTCTTACAATGAGCAGTTCTTC.

This clonotype was recorded at least ten times. The chain carries TRBV7-2 and TRBJ2-7, with 7 bases fitting TRBD1. The CDR3 has 14 amino acids. Germline values: CDR1 SGHTA, CDR2 FQGNSA. Trimming at V came to 5 bases and at J to 3 bases, leaving 7 bases not matched to a gene. The CDR3 loop is CASSLRDRDYEQYF. The CDR3 nucleotides are TGTGCCAGCAGCCTCCGAGACAGGGACTACGAGCAGTACTTC.

This clonotype was picked up many times. The rearrangement joins TRBV18 to TRBJ2-1, with unresolved D. Germline CDR1 is KGHSH and CDR2 is LQKENI. The CDR3 loop spans 16 amino acids. V lost 6 bases, J lost 8 bases, and 23 bases lay in between. CDR3 residues: CASSPPTPYVGDEQFF. Here the CDR3 DNA reads TGTGCCAGCTCCCCCCCCACTCCCTATGTTGGGGATGAGCAGTTCTTC.

This clonotype was counted ten times or more. This rearrangement joins TRBV6-5 to TRBJ2-7, with 7 bases fitting TRBD2. The CDR3 is 14 residues long. The ends lost 6 bases at V and 3 bases at J; junction bases unmatched: 8. Per the germline V gene, CDR1 is MNHEY and CDR2 is SVGAGI. This chain's CDR3 is CASRLGGGNYEQYF. DNA for the CDR3: TGTGCCAGCAGACTGGGGGGGGGGAACTACGAGCAGTACTTC.

This clonotype was counted ten times or more. CDR3 sequence: CASSLASSGTPSSYEQYF. The DNA of the CDR3 is TGTGCCAGCAGCTTAGCGTCCTCCGGGACACCGAGCTCCTACGAGCAGTACTTC. J is TRBJ2-7 and V is TRBV7-2; D is possibly TRBD1 (6 bases). Germline V lookup: CDR1 SGHTA, CDR2 FQGNSA. The V and J ends lost 0 bases and 0 bases respectively, with 18 bases between them. The CDR3 is 18 amino acids.

This clonotype was observed many times. J is TRBJ2-7 and V is TRBV12-3 or TRBV12-4; 11 nucleotides match TRBD2. J gave up 0 bases and V 5 bases, and 9 bases lay outside the gene matches. The CDR3 is 17 amino acids. DNA for the CDR3: TGTGCCAGCAGTGAATCCCTGGGACTAGCGGACTCCTACGAGCAGTACTTC. It specifies CASSESLGLADSYEQYF.

The sample holds many counts of this clonotype. This chain uses TRBV6-2 or TRBV6-3 with TRBJ1-4, with D uncertain. V lost 5 bases and J lost 0, with 10 bases in between. Germline lookup yields CDR1 MNHEY and CDR2 SVGEGT. The CDR3 loop spans 15 amino acids. The CDR3 nucleotides are TGTGCCAGCAGTCACGACCGCGCAACTAATGAAAAACTGTTTTTT. Protein product: CASSHDRATNEKLFF.

This clonotype was detected many times. The V gene is TRBV5-1, the J gene TRBJ1-1; D is unclear. Trimming shortened V by 3 bases and J by 0 bases, and 12 bases separated the two germline ends. Germline CDR1 is SGHRS and CDR2 is YFSETQ. The CDR3 is made up of 15 amino acids. CDR3 DNA: TGCGCCAGCAGCTCGGGCCCGTTGATGAACACTGAAGCTTTCTTT. Its protein product is CASSSGPLMNTEAFF.

The table lists this clonotype with a few counts. The CDR3 DNA follows: TGTGCCAGCAGTGTGGGACAGGGGGCGCTCCGTGGGCAGTTCTTC. Translating it yields CASSVGQGALRGQFF. This chain joins TRBV2 and TRBJ2-1, with 12 bases that match TRBD1. The CDR3 spans 15 residues. CDR1 SNHLY and CDR2 FYNNEI come from the germline V gene. V shed 4 bases and J 12 bases; nucleotides not matched to a gene: 10.

In this sample, this clonotype turned up a few times. The rearrangement joins TRBV11-3 to TRBJ2-1; 12 positions match TRBD2. With V trimmed by 2 bases and J by 8 bases, 7 bases remained unmatched. Germline V lookup: CDR1 SGHNT, CDR2 YENEEA. This CDR3 is built from 16 residues. This CDR3 is CASSLNRLAGVYEQFF. Written as DNA, the CDR3 is TGTGCCAGCAGCTTAAACAGACTAGCGGGAGTATATGAGCAGTTCTTC.

This clonotype showed up many times. The J gene is TRBJ2-1, the V gene TRBV25-1, with D possibly called TRBD1 or TRBD2 (5 bases each). Germline CDR1 reads MGHDK; CDR2 reads SYGVNS. The length of the CDR3 is 17 residues. Trimming took off 1 base at V and 2 bases at J, with 15 bases between the two ends. The CDR3 is CASSESKGSDTYNEQFF. The CDR3 region has the DNA TGTGCCAGCAGTGAATCGAAGGGGAGCGACACCTACAATGAGCAGTTCTTC. Full variable domain (outside the CDR3, taken from reference TRBV25-1 and TRBJ2-1): EADIYQTPRYLVIGTGKKITLECSQTMGHDKMYWYQQDPGMELHLIHYSYGVNSTEKGDLSSESTVSRIRTEHFPLTLESARPSHTSQYLCASSESKGSDTYNEQFFGPGTRLTVL.

In its sample, this clonotype was seen many times. V and J are TRBV5-1 and TRBJ2-5; D is unclear. V was trimmed by 0 bases and J by 1 base, leaving 10 bases between them. The germline CDR1 and CDR2 sequences are SGHRS and YFSETQ. CDR3 length equals 15 residues. The CDR3 sequence is CASSLVLTSQETQYF. In DNA, the CDR3 is TGCGCCAGCAGCTTGGTTCTTACATCCCAAGAGACCCAGTACTTC.

At least ten counts were recorded for this clonotype. The gene calls are TRBV14 and TRBJ2-5; tentative D call: TRBD2 (6 bases). The CDR3 is 18 residues long. Trimming pared 0 bases from V and 3 bases from J, leaving 20 bases between. Germline values: CDR1 SGHDN, CDR2 FVKESK. CDR3 loop: CASSQEGNWGLGKETQYF. In nucleotides, the CDR3 is TGTGCCAGCAGCCAAGAAGGCAATTGGGGACTTGGGAAAGAGACCCAGTACTTC.

This clonotype showed up many times. The V gene is TRBV20-1, the J gene TRBJ2-7, with 8 positions matching TRBD1. Unmatched junction bases numbered 3, after V lost 0 bases and J lost 2 bases. CDR3 length: 14 residues. Germline-derived CDR1 and CDR2 are DFQATT and SNEGSKA (reference sequence). The CDR3 coding sequence is TGCAGTGCTAGAGAAGTGGGACAGGCCTACGAGCAGTACTTC. Translated, it gives CSAREVGQAYEQYF.

This clonotype was detected ten times or more. The chain uses TRBV10-3 and TRBJ1-1; TRBD1 is a possible D gene (6 bases). CDR1 is ENHRY and CDR2 is SYGVKD in the germline V gene. The CDR3 is 17 amino acids. V gave up 6 bases and J gave up 0 bases, with 20 bases separating them. The CDR3 coding sequence is TGTGCCATCAGAAGACCTCAGGGGTCCGGCATGAACACTGAAGCTTTCTTT. Translation: CAIRRPQGSGMNTEAFF.

At least ten counts were recorded for this clonotype. This rearrangement joins TRBV18 to TRBJ2-3, with TRBD1 matching 9 bases. The CDR3 spans 15 residues. Germline V lookup: CDR1 KGHSH, CDR2 LQKENI. V trimming: 3 bases; J trimming: 3 bases; junction bases outside the gene matches: 4. The CDR3 sequence: CASSPSDRGTDTQYF. The CDR3 region has the DNA TGTGCCAGCTCACCCTCGGACAGGGGAACAGATACGCAGTATTTT.

This clonotype was detected ten times or more. The V and J genes are TRBV10-3 and TRBJ2-2, with D possibly matching TRBD2 (5 bases). CDR3 size: 14 residues. Trimming shortened V by 6 bases and J by 3 bases, and 11 bases separated the two germline ends. The V gene's germline CDR1 is ENHRY and CDR2 SYGVKD. CDR3 in amino acids: CAIRPGLDTGELFF. In DNA, the CDR3 is TGTGCCATCAGGCCGGGATTAGACACCGGGGAGCTGTTTTTT.

This clonotype was recorded at least ten times. This rearrangement joins TRBV20-1 to TRBJ2-7, with D possibly being TRBD1 (6 bases). Germline CDR1 is DFQATT and CDR2 is SNEGSKA (reference sequence). This CDR3 has 15 residues. V was trimmed by 2 bases and J by 5 bases, leaving 19 bases between them. The CDR3 sequence is CSARTTGALAHEQYF. Here the CDR3 DNA reads TGCAGTGCTAGAACGACAGGCGCCCTCGCCCACGAGCAGTACTTC.

About this clonotype: One junction end does not reproduce the germline sequence, and a read error may be involved. The gene calls are TRBV20-1 and TRBJ2-1, with 7 nucleotides matching TRBD2. The CDR3 contains 19 residues. Germline loops: CDR1 DFQATT, CDR2 SNEGSKA (reference sequence). CDR3 sequence (DNA): TGCTGTGCTAGAGTCGAATCGCCCGGGAGACTAGCTTTTGGAAGGGAACAGTTCTTC. Translated, it gives CCARVESPGRLAFGREQFF.

This clonotype showed up many times. The chain carries TRBV20-1 and TRBJ2-2, with D possibly TRBD1 on 5 matching bases. V shed 0 bases and J shed 4 bases, with 6 bases lying between them. Germline V gene data show CDR1 as DFQATT and CDR2 as SNEGSKA (reference sequence). The CDR3 is 13 residues long. In DNA, the CDR3 is TGCAGTGCTAGAGAGGGGCTCACCGGGGAGCTGTTTTTT. Translating it yields CSAREGLTGELFF.

This clonotype was found many times. This CDR3 reads CASHIPGPLNTEAFF. The CDR3 nucleotides are TGCGCCAGCCACATCCCCGGGCCACTGAACACTGAAGCTTTCTTT. The V call is TRBV5-1, the J call TRBJ1-1; D remains unclear. CDR3 size: 15 residues. Between the trimmed V and J ends, which lost 7 bases and 0 bases, there was a span of 16 bases. Germline CDR1 is SGHRS and CDR2 is YFSETQ.

This clonotype showed up just a few times. This rearrangement joins TRBV18 to TRBJ2-7; no clear D. The CDR3 covers 12 residues. Germline assignment: CDR1 KGHSH and CDR2 LQKENI. Trimming removed 3 bases from V and 9 bases from J, with 12 bases in between. The CDR3 DNA is TGTGCCAGCTCACCGCCTGACGGGCGGCAGTACTTC. Protein sequence: CASSPPDGRQYF.

This clonotype has ten or more counts. The chain recombines TRBV27 with TRBJ1-2, with 7 bases lining up with TRBD1. CDR1 MNHEY and CDR2 SMNVEV come from the germline V gene (reference sequence). CDR3 size: 15 residues. With 5 bases clipped from V and 3 bases from J, the junction kept 9 bases outside the gene matches. The CDR3 region is CASSLARGQDYGYTF. The DNA for the CDR3 is TGTGCCAGCAGTCTAGCGAGGGGGCAAGACTATGGCTACACCTTC.